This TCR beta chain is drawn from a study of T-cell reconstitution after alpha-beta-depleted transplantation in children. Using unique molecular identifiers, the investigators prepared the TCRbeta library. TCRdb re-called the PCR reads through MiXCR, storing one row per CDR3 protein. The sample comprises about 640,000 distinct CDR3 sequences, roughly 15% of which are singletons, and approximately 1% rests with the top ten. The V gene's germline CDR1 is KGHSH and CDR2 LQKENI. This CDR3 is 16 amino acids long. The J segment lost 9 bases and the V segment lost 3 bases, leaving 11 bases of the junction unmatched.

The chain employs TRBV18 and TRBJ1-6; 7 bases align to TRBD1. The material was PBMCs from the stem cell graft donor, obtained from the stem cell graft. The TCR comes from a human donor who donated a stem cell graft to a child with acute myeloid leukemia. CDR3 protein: CASSPEQGRVRSPLHF. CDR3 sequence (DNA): TGTGCCAGCTCACCGGAACAGGGGCGCGTTCGTTCACCCCTCCACTTT.